This section outlines one T cell receptor beta chain sequence together with its context. What it binds is unknown. The germline gene is not matched at one end of the junction; a read error may be the cause. The CDR3 spans 15 residues. The germline V gene has CDR1 ENHRY and CDR2 SYGVKD. TCR cDNA was made by 5'RACE template switching, adding a universal primer site and UMIs. Using its own MiXCR run on the 5' RACE reads, TCRdb lists one record per CDR3 protein. This sample has approximately 300,000 distinct CDR3 sequences, with 8.7% found just once. This sample was included in a study of T cells after yellow fever vaccination. Across the whole study: Some fractions had low cell numbers, and these were prepared with SMART-Seq v4 Ultra Low Input.

Study-wide results and limits: The booster saw the reappearance of most primary-vaccination clones (around 96% CD4, around 90% CD8).

This specimen was PBMCs, taken on the day of the first yellow fever vaccination. The chain is built from TRBV10-3 and TRBJ2-1; 7 bases are a match to TRBD1. The receptor's source is a man aged 18 to 35 who received the YFV17D yellow fever vaccine. This CDR3 reads CAISRDSSSYNEQIF. The CDR3, as DNA: TGTGCCATCAGCAGGGACAGTAGCTCCTACAATGAGCAGATCTTC.